These T cell receptor beta chains were read from a single sample in a study of T cell responses to AZD1222 COVID-19 vaccine. The table came from immunoSEQ multiplex PCR; TCRdb's copy has only in-frame clones and leaves some out. The sample includes about 120,000 clones, approximately 90% of them seen just once. The specimen comprised peripheral blood, sampled on day 0 of AZD1222 vaccination. The receptors were gathered from an adult in good health. Each CDR3 is given without its conserved first and last residue.

V gene	J gene	CDR3 protein
TRBV20-1	TRBJ1-2	SGRGGDGYT
TRBV28	TRBJ1-2	ASSVGDRNYGYT
TRBV18	TRBJ1-5	ASSPTGGQGQPQH
TRBV11-2	TRBJ2-2	ASSPSGELF
TRBV19	TRBJ1-6	ASSTVEFSPLH
TRBV5-1	TRBJ1-2	ASSPQTGGEGYT
TRBV5-4	TRBJ1-5	ASSSLRVTGERPQH
TRBV6-5	TRBJ1-5	ASGQGINQPQH
TRBV7-9	TRBJ2-4	ASSPRQGLSPGNIQY
TRBV18	TRBJ2-7	ASSQGGEQY
TRBV11-3	TRBJ2-7	ASSLTSGDSYEQY
TRBV19	TRBJ1-1	ASSGHRRTEAF
TRBV5-1	TRBJ2-3	ASSSIGPGEDTQY
TRBV19	TRBJ1-5	ASSTGSDQPQH
TRBV3-1/TRBV3-2	TRBJ2-5	ASSPTRQETQY
TRBV7-8	TRBJ1-5	ASSLYTGHQPQH
TRBV20-1	TRBJ1-3	SASFAFPGNTIY
TRBV29-1	TRBJ2-3	SAAGSTDTQY
TRBV12-3/TRBV12-4	TRBJ2-3	ASRRDSTDTQY
TRBV28	TRBJ1-2	ASSLPAGTGLLYGYT
TRBV19	TRBJ2-1	ASSAPGRSSYNEQF
TRBV27	TRBJ1-4	ATEKGKEEKLF
TRBV3-1/TRBV3-2	TRBJ1-1	ASSQGDGTEAF